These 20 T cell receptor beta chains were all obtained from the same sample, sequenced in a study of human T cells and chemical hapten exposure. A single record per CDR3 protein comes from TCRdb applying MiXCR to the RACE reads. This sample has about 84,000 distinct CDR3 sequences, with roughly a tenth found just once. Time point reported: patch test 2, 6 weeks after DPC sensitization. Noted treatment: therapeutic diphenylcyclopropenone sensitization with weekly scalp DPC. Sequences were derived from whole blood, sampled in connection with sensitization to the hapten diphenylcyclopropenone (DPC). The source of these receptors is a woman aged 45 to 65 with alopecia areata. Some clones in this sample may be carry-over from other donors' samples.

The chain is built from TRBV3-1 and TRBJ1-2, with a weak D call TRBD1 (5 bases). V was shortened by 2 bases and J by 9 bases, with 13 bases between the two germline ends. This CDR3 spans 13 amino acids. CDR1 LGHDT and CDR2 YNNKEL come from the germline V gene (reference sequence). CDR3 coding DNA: TGTGCCAGCAGCCAACCTCCGGGGGTGAGCTACACCTTC. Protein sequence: CASSQPPGVSYTF.

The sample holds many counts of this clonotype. This chain's CDR3 is CSVGGAFSNQPQHF. The CDR3 nucleotides are TGCAGCGTAGGAGGGGCATTTAGCAATCAGCCCCAGCATTTT. This sequence joins TRBV29-1 and TRBJ1-5, with D perhaps TRBD1 (5 bases). Trimming removed 6 bases from V and 0 bases from J, with 12 bases in between. Germline V lookup: CDR1 SQVTM, CDR2 ANQGSEA. CDR3 length: 14 amino acids. Drawing the rest from reference TRBV29-1 and TRBJ1-5, the complete variable domain is SAVISQKPSRDICQRGTSLTIQCQVDSQVTMMFWYRQQPGQSLTLIATANQGSEATYESGFVIDKFPISRPNLTFSTLTVSNMSPEDSSIYLCSVGGAFSNQPQHFGDGTRLSIL.

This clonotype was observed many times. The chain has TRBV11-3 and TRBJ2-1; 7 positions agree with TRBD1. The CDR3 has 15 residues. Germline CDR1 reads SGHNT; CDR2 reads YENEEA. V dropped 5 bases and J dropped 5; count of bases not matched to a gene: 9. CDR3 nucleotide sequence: TGTGCCAGCAGCGTCGAGGGGGCGACCCACAATGAGCAGTTCTTC. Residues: CASSVEGATHNEQFF.

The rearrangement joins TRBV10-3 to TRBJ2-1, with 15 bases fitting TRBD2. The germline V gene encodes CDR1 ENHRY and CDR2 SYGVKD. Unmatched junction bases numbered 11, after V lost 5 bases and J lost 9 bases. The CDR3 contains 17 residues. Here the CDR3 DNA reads TGTGCCATCAGTTCCCCCGGGACTAGCGGGAGGTCGGGTGAGCAGTTCTTC. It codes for CAISSPGTSGRSGEQFF.

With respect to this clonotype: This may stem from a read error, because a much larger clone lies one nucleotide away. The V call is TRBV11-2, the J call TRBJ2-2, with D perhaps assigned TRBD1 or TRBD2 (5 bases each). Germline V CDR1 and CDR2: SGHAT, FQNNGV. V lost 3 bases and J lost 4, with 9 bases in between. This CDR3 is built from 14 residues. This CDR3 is CASSFGDGTGELFF. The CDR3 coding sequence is TGTGCCAGCAGCTTCGGGGACGGCACCGGGGAGCTGTTTTTT. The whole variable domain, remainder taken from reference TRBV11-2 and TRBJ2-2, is EAGVAQSPRYKIIEKRQSVAFWCNPISGHATLYWYQQILGQGPKLLIQFQNNGVVDDSQLPKDRFSAERLKGVDSTLKIQPAKLEDSAVYLCASSFGDGTGELFFGEGSRLTVL.

CDR3 residues: CASSTDRVQETQYF. The CDR3 nucleotides are TGTGCCAGCAGTACCGACAGGGTACAAGAGACCCAGTACTTC. The chain links TRBV28 to TRBJ2-5; 7 positions match TRBD1. The CDR3 is 14 amino acids. Losses at the gene ends were 5 bases for V and 2 bases for J; bases not matched to a gene: 5. Germline loops: CDR1 MDHEN, CDR2 SYDVKM. The variable domain in full, completed from reference TRBV28 and TRBJ2-5, reads DVKVTQSSRYLVKRTGEKVFLECVQDMDHENMFWYRQDPGLGLRLIYFSYDVKMKEKGDIPEGYSVSREKKERFSLILESASTNQTSMYLCASSTDRVQETQYFGPGTRLLVL.

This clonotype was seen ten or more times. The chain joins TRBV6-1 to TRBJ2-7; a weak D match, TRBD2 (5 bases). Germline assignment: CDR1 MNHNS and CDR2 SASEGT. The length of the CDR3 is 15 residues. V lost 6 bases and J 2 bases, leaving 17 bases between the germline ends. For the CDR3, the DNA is TGTGCCAGCAGGGACGGGATCTTAAGGACCTACGAGCAGTACTTC. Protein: CASRDGILRTYEQYF.

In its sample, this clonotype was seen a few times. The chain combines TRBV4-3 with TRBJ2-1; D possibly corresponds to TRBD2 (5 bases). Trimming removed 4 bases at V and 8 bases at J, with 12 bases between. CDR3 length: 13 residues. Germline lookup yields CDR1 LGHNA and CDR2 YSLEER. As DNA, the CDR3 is TGCGCCAGCAGCCGGCGAGGGTCGGATGAGCAGTTCTTC. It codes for CASSRRGSDEQFF.

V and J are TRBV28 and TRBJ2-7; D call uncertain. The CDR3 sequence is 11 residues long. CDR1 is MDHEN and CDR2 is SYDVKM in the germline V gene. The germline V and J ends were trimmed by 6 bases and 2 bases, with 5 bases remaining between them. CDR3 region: CASSHTYEQYF. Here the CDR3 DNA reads TGTGCCAGCAGCCATACCTACGAGCAGTACTTC.

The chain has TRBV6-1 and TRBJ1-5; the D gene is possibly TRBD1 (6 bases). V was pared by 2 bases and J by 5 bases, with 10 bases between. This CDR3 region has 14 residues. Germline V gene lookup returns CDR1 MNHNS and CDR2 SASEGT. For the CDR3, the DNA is TGTGCCAGCAGTGAACAGGGGACCGATCAGCCCCAGCATTTT. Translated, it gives CASSEQGTDQPQHF.

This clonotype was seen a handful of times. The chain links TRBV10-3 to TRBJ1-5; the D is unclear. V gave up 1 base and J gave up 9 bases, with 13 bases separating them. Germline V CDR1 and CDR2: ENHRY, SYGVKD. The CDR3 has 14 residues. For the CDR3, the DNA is TGTGCCATCAGTGAGTACGGTTCACCTGGGCCCCAGCATTTT. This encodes CAISEYGSPGPQHF.

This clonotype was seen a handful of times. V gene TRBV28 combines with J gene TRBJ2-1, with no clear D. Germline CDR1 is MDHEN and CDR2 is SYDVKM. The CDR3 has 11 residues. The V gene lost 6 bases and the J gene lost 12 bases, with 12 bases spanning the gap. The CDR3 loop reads CASRQEYGQFF. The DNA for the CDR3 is TGTGCCAGCAGGCAGGAGTATGGGCAGTTCTTC.

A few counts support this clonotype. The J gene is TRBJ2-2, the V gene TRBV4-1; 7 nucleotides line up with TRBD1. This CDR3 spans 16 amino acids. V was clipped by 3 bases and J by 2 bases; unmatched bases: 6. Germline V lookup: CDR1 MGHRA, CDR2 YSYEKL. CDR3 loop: CASSQSQGFNTGELFF. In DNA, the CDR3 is TGCGCCAGCAGCCAGTCACAGGGGTTTAACACCGGGGAGCTGTTTTTT.

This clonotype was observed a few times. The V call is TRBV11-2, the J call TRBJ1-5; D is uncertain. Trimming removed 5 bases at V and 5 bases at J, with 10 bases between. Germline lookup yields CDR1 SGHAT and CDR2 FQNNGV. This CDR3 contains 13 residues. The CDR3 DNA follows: TGTGCCAGCAGCGGAAGAGGTGATCAGCCCCAGCATTTT. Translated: CASSGRGDQPQHF.

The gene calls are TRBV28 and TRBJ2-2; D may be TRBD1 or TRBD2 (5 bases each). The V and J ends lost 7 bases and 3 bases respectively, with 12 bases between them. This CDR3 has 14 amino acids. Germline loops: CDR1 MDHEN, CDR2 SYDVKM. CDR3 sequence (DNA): TGTGCCAGCAATTTGGGACGGGACACCGGGGAGCTGTTTTTT. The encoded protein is CASNLGRDTGELFF.

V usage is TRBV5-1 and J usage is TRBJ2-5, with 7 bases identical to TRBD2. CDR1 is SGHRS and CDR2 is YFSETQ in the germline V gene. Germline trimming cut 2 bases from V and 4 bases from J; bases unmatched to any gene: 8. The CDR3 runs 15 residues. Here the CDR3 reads CASSFERDLRETQYF. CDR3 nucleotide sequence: TGCGCCAGCAGCTTTGAGCGGGACCTCCGAGAGACCCAGTACTTC. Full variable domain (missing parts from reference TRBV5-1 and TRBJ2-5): KAGVTQTPRYLIKTRGQQVTLSCSPISGHRSVSWYQQTPGQGLQFLFEYFSETQRNKGNFPGRFSGRQFSNSRSEMNVSTLELGDSALYLCASSFERDLRETQYFGPGTRLLVL.

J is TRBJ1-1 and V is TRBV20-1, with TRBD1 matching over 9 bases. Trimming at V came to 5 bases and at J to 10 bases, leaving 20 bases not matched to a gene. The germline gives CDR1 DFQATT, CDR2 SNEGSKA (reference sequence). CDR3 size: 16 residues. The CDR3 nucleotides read TGCAGTGCTTACCTTAGACAGGGGGTGACGATTCGGGGAGCTTTCTTT. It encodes CSAYLRQGVTIRGAFF.

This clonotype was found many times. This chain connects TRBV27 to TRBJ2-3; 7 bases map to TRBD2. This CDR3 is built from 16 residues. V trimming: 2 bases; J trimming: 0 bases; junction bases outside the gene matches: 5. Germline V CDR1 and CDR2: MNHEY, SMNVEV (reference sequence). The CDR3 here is CASSLLAGVSTDTQYF. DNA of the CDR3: TGTGCCAGCAGTTTACTGGCGGGAGTTAGCACAGATACGCAGTATTTT.

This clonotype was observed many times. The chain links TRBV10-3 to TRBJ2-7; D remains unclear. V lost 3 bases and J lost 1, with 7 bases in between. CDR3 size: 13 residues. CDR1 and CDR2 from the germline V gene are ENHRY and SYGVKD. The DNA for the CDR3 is TGTGCCATCAGTGATCAGCTGTCCTACGAGCAGTACTTC. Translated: CAISDQLSYEQYF.

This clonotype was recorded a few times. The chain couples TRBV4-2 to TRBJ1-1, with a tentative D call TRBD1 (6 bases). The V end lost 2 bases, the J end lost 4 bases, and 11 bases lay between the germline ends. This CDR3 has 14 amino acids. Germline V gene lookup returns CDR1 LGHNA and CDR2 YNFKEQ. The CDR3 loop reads CASSQPPGATEAFF. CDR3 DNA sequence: TGTGCCAGCAGCCAACCTCCAGGGGCCACTGAAGCTTTCTTT.